A selection of T cell receptor beta chains follows, all from one sample in a study of memory CD8 T cells in hepatitis C reinfection. The data were produced by immunoSEQ multiplex PCR, yet TCRdb's version contains in-frame clones alone and is incomplete. The table has about 50,000 clones, roughly 90% seen once. The sequencing sample was made of naive CD8+ T cells sorted from blood. The receptor set was obtained from a man younger than 35 with hepatitis C virus infection. The CDR3 runs from the conserved cysteine through the conserved F or W. D genes are given only for firm matches.

TRBV19,TRBJ1-5,NA,CASSGGFQPQHF
TRBV30,TRBJ1-5,NA,CAWSLQGNYQPQHF
TRBV18,TRBJ2-7,TRBD2,CASSSPGGGYEQYF
TRBV29-1,TRBJ1-1,NA,CSARQVIDSHTEAFF
TRBV7-6,TRBJ2-7,NA,CASSLGAPPSSYEQYF
TRBV5-1,TRBJ2-2,NA,CASSLPDTGELFF
TRBV7-6,TRBJ2-1,NA,CASSLDSASRDNEQFF
TRBV28,TRBJ2-7,NA,CASRPSGESYEQYF
TRBV15,TRBJ2-3,NA,CATRTDTTDTQYF
TRBV7-2,TRBJ2-5,TRBD2,CASSPWTSGQETQYF
TRBV28,TRBJ1-1,NA,CASTYRGGNTEAFF
TRBV5-5,TRBJ1-6,TRBD1,CASSLEGTGGSPLHF
TRBV6-6,TRBJ1-2,TRBD1,CASSSEGQPNYGYTF
TRBV27,TRBJ2-5,TRBD2,CASSSGPSGGRQETQYF
TRBV23-1,TRBJ1-5,NA,CASSLIQGNQPQHF
TRBV27,TRBJ1-6,NA,CASSLRGMQSPLHF
TRBV4-1,TRBJ2-7,TRBD1,CASSQLQGAEQYF
TRBV7-2,TRBJ2-3,NA,CASSGLDEDTQYF
TRBV11-2,TRBJ1-2,NA,CASSLEAAQNYGYTF
TRBV6-5,TRBJ2-7,NA,CASSEGWGRYEQYF